This is a list of T cell receptor beta chains from one sample in a study of T cell clones after liver transplantation. The assay was immunoSEQ multiplex PCR, and TCRdb's table has in-frame clones only and misses some. This repertoire shows tens of thousands of clones, around four fifths found once; its top ten account for 2.1%. This specimen was CD4+ T cells from blood, taken less than 50 months after liver transplant. These receptors were collected from a human patient who received a liver transplant. Some T cells may possibly be graft donor cells. CDR3s include the opening cysteine and the closing phenylalanine or tryptophan. D genes are given only for firm matches. Size is omitted from some rows. Given values are once, few, many or a class for expanded clones.

V	J	D	size	CDR3	DNA
TRBV6-1	TRBJ2-2	TRBD1	-	CASSRSWTGTGELFF	TGTGCCAGCAGTAGAAGTTGGACAGGGACCGGGGAGCTGTTTTTT
TRBV4-3	TRBJ1-2	-	-	CASSQDWGSYGYTF	TGCGCCAGCAGCCAAGATTGGGGTAGCTATGGCTACACCTTC
TRBV4-1	TRBJ2-7	TRBD2	-	CASGQVAGVGRGYEQYF	TGCGCCAGCGGTCAGGTAGCGGGAGTGGGTAGGGGCTACGAGCAGTACTTC
TRBV7-9	TRBJ2-5	-	-	CASSSRQEETQYF	TGTGCCAGCAGCTCCCGACAGGAAGAGACCCAGTACTTC
TRBV4-3	TRBJ2-2	-	-	CASSQDVGTGELFF	TGCGCCAGCAGCCAAGATGTGGGTACCGGGGAGCTGTTTTTT
TRBV11-2	TRBJ2-1	TRBD2	-	CASSLARGGWNEQFF	TGTGCCAGCAGCTTAGCGCGGGGGGGGTGGAATGAGCAGTTCTTC
TRBV29-1	TRBJ2-7	-	-	CSVSSGLREQYF	TGCAGCGTGAGTAGCGGTCTAAGGGAGCAGTACTTC
TRBV2	TRBJ1-5	TRBD1	-	CASKTGGLGQPQHF	TGTGCCAGTAAGACAGGGGGCCTGGGTCAGCCCCAGCATTTT
TRBV25-1	TRBJ1-1	TRBD1	-	CASTWTGRDTEAFF	TGTGCCAGCACCTGGACAGGGAGAGACACTGAAGCTTTCTTT
TRBV6-5	TRBJ1-1	TRBD1	-	CASSSPGQREAFF	TGTGCCAGCAGTTCCCCGGGACAGCGGGAAGCTTTCTTT
TRBV5-4	TRBJ2-5	-	-	CASSLFIGGSQETQYF	TGTGCCAGCAGCTTATTTATCGGCGGGTCGCAAGAGACCCAGTACTTC
TRBV5-1	TRBJ2-1	TRBD2	-	CASSHGGTSFYNEQFF	TGCGCCAGCAGCCACGGAGGGACTAGTTTCTACAATGAGCAGTTCTTC
TRBV2	TRBJ2-5	TRBD2	-	CASIGGASGEQETQYF	TGTGCCAGCATTGGCGGGGCTAGCGGGGAGCAAGAGACCCAGTACTTC
TRBV7-3	TRBJ2-3	-	few	CASSLAGPGTDTQYF	TGTGCCAGCAGCTTAGCGGGGCCCGGGACAGATACGCAGTATTTT
TRBV2	TRBJ1-2	TRBD1	few	CASRPGQGSGYGYTF	TGTGCCAGCAGGCCGGGACAGGGGAGCGGCTATGGCTACACCTTC
TRBV5-1	TRBJ2-7	TRBD1	once	CASGQGVPSSYEQYF	TGCGCCAGCGGACAGGGAGTGCCGAGCTCCTACGAGCAGTACTTC
TRBV7-9	TRBJ2-7	TRBD1	-	CASSLGQVPSYEQYF	TGTGCCAGCAGCTTGGGACAGGTGCCCTCCTACGAGCAGTACTTC
TRBV2	TRBJ1-6	-	many	CASKEQLGPLHF	TGTGCCAGCAAGGAACAGCTTGGACCCCTCCACTTT
TRBV10-3	TRBJ1-5	-	few	CASRRGNSNQPQHF	TGTGCCTCTCGGCGCGGCAACAGCAATCAGCCCCAGCATTTT
TRBV27	TRBJ1-5	TRBD1	-	CASSGGAGGQPQHF	TGTGCCAGCAGTGGTGGGGCAGGGGGTCAGCCCCAGCATTTT
TRBV19	TRBJ1-2	-	-	CASRRLVGDYGYTF	TGTGCCAGTAGGCGCCTGGTGGGGGACTATGGCTACACCTTC
TRBV4-3	TRBJ1-3	-	-	CAAGVLGERNTIYF	TGCGCCGCCGGGGTACTTGGGGAGAGAAACACCATATATTTT